Below, 30 T cell receptor beta chains from the same sample are listed, as sequenced in a study of human versus mouse CDR3 diversity and MHC coevolution. The method was immunoSEQ multiplex PCR; TCRdb's version includes in-frame clones alone and lacks a portion of them. The table includes fewer than 80,000 clones, approximately 90% detected once. Sequenced sample: naive CD4+ T cells from blood. Subset given: CD45RO-negative CD62L-positive naive CD4 T cells. These receptors were obtained from a person between 30 and 69 years old in good health.

The V and J genes are TRBV7-9 and TRBJ2-7; D perhaps matches TRBD1 (6 bases). Between the trimmed V and J ends, which lost 6 bases and 0 bases, there was a span of 21 bases. Germline-derived CDR1 and CDR2 are SEHNR and FQNEAQ (reference sequence). This CDR3 comprises 17 residues. CDR3 nucleotides: TGTGCCAGCAGTCCCGTGAAGGACAGTATTATCTCCTACGAGCAGTACTTC. This encodes CASSPVKDSIISYEQYF.

This clone was seen only once. The chain is built from TRBV5-4 and TRBJ2-5; 11 nucleotides align to TRBD2. J lost 5 bases, V lost 9 bases, and 15 bases had no gene match. The CDR3 loop spans 16 amino acids. Germline V gene lookup returns CDR1 SGHNT and CDR2 YYREEE (reference sequence). The CDR3 region is CATQLIAGGPGETQYF. The CDR3 nucleotides read TGTGCCACCCAGCTTATAGCGGGGGGGCCGGGGGAGACCCAGTACTTC.

This chain links TRBV6-5 with TRBJ1-2; weak D call: TRBD1 (6 bases). Germline V lookup: CDR1 MNHEY, CDR2 SVGAGI. The CDR3 length is 13 residues. V lost 6 bases and J 8 bases, leaving 16 bases between the germline ends. The CDR3 here is CASSFSRTDGYTF. CDR3 sequence (DNA): TGTGCCAGCAGCTTCTCCCGGACAGACGGCTACACCTTC.

The rearrangement joins TRBV11-2 to TRBJ1-3; no reliable D call. The V and J ends lost 5 bases and 3 bases respectively, with 11 bases between them. The CDR3 covers 14 residues. Per the germline V gene, CDR1 is SGHAT and CDR2 is FQNNGV. The CDR3 sequence: CASSVSAIGNTIYF. CDR3 in DNA: TGTGCCAGCAGCGTGAGCGCAATTGGAAACACCATATATTTT.

The V and J genes are TRBV6-1 and TRBJ1-1; maybe TRBD1 (6 bases). V lost 1 base, J lost 5 bases, and 14 bases lay in between. Germline CDR1 MNHNS, CDR2 SASEGT. The CDR3 extends over 15 amino acids. CDR3 in DNA: TGTGCCAGCAGTGAAGGGAGGGGGGGTAGGACTGAAGCTTTCTTT. Translation: CASSEGRGGRTEAFF.

The chain is built from TRBV5-4 and TRBJ2-5; D perhaps matches TRBD2 (6 bases). The J call may be faulty, since TRBJ2-7 better matches the DNA end. The CDR3 covers 13 residues. The V gene's germline CDR1 is SGHNT and CDR2 YYREEE (reference sequence). CDR3 amino acids: CASKERVGYEQYF. CDR3 DNA: TGTGCCAGCAAGGAGCGGGTGGGCTACGAGCAGTACTTC.

V is TRBV11-3 and J is TRBJ2-3; the D is unclear. The CDR3 loop spans 13 amino acids. Germline V gives CDR1 SGHNT, CDR2 YENEEA. Trimming cost V 3 bases and J 3 bases, with 7 bases left between them. CDR3 coding DNA: TGTGCCAGCAGCTTCGAGGAAACAGATACGCAGTATTTT. Its protein product is CASSFEETDTQYF.

The gene calls are TRBV4-2 and TRBJ2-7, with 8 nucleotides matching TRBD1. This CDR3 spans 14 amino acids. Germline V lookup: CDR1 LGHNA, CDR2 YNFKEQ. J lost 6 bases, V lost 3 bases, and 7 bases had no gene match. This chain's CDR3 is CASSQAGQGSEQYF. DNA of the CDR3: TGTGCCAGCAGCCAGGCCGGACAGGGTAGCGAGCAGTACTTC.

This chain joins TRBV6-1 and TRBJ1-2; D ambiguous. Trimming took off 7 bases at V and 4 bases at J, with 16 bases between the two ends. CDR3 size: 14 residues. The germline V gene encodes CDR1 MNHNS and CDR2 SASEGT. The CDR3 sequence: CASNMQAGAYGYTF. The CDR3 nucleotides are TGTGCCAGCAACATGCAGGCCGGTGCCTATGGCTACACCTTC.

The J gene is TRBJ1-1, the V gene TRBV5-4, with D unresolved. CDR1 is SGHNT, CDR2 YYREEE, per germline (reference sequence). CDR3 size: 13 residues. The ends were cut back, 7 bases at V and 6 bases at J, with 16 bases in the middle. CDR3 region: CASRLVGEAEAFF. The CDR3 bases are TGTGCCAGCCGCCTAGTCGGGGAGGCTGAAGCTTTCTTT.

This chain links TRBV19 with TRBJ2-5, with TRBD2 identical over 9 bases. Germline CDR1 LNHDA, CDR2 SQIVND (reference sequence). V was pared by 5 bases and J by 4 bases, with 5 bases of the junction left unmatched. The CDR3 consists of 14 residues. The CDR3 reads CASSVSGRPETQYF. For the CDR3, the DNA is TGTGCCAGTAGTGTTAGCGGGAGACCAGAGACCCAGTACTTC.

The rearrangement links TRBV5-1 to TRBJ2-3; perhaps TRBD2 as D (5 bases). V lost 4 bases to trimming and J lost 1 base, with 13 bases between them. The CDR3 loop spans 15 amino acids. Germline values: CDR1 SGHRS, CDR2 YFSETQ. The CDR3 region is CASSKEGSRTDTQYF. The CDR3 region has the DNA TGCGCCAGCAGCAAAGAGGGTTCCCGCACAGATACGCAGTATTTT. Variable domain in full (rest from reference TRBV5-1 and TRBJ2-3): KAGVTQTPRYLIKTRGQQVTLSCSPISGHRSVSWYQQTPGQGLQFLFEYFSETQRNKGNFPGRFSGRQFSNSRSEMNVSTLELGDSALYLCASSKEGSRTDTQYFGPGTRLTVL.

The rearrangement links TRBV5-1 to TRBJ1-3, with 10 bases identical to TRBD1. V gave up 4 bases and J gave up 4 bases; unmatched junction bases: 2. The germline gives CDR1 SGHRS, CDR2 YFSETQ. This CDR3 contains 14 residues. CDR3 bases: TGCGCCAGCAGCCCGGGACAGGGGGGAAACACCATATATTTT. Protein product: CASSPGQGGNTIYF.

The chain uses TRBV27 and TRBJ2-7, with 8 bases identical to TRBD2. The germline gives CDR1 MNHEY, CDR2 SMNVEV (reference sequence). Trimming took 5 bases from V and 4 from J; bases not matched to a gene: 7. There are 14 residues in the CDR3. This CDR3 is CASSPAGGKYEQYF. DNA of the CDR3: TGTGCCAGCAGTCCCGCGGGGGGCAAATACGAGCAGTACTTC.

The chain uses TRBV7-8 and TRBJ1-5; 10 bases agree with TRBD1. V lost 7 bases, J lost 4 bases, and 4 bases stayed unmatched. The CDR3 has 14 residues. Germline values: CDR1 SGHVS, CDR2 FQNEAQ. CDR3 DNA: TGTGCCAGCACTCGGACAGGGGGGAATCAGCCCCAGCATTTT. As protein: CASTRTGGNQPQHF.

This clone appeared a single time. J is TRBJ1-1 and V is TRBV19, with D hard to call. The germline CDR1 and CDR2 sequences are LNHDA and SQIVND (reference sequence). CDR3 size: 16 residues. V was shortened by 0 bases and J by 2 bases, with 13 bases between the two germline ends. CDR3 bases: TGTGCCAGTAGTATAGATGCGGCAGTCGCTAACACTGAAGCTTTCTTT. Amino acid sequence: CASSIDAAVANTEAFF.

The rearrangement links TRBV6-5 to TRBJ1-1; 12 nucleotides align to TRBD1. Germline CDR1 is MNHEY and CDR2 is SVGAGI. V dropped 6 bases and J dropped 5; count of bases not matched to a gene: 4. The CDR3 length is 14 residues. The DNA for the CDR3 is TGTGCCAGCAGGGGACAGGGGGCGAGGACTGAAGCTTTCTTT. Residues: CASRGQGARTEAFF.

Here the CDR3 DNA reads TGTGCCAGCAGCCAAGAACAGGGTTACGGAAACACCATATATTTT. Residues: CASSQEQGYGNTIYF. J is TRBJ1-3 and V is TRBV14; D might be TRBD1 (6 bases). Germline lookup yields CDR1 SGHDN and CDR2 FVKESK. The CDR3 length is 15 residues. The V gene lost 0 bases and the J gene lost 4 bases, with 10 bases spanning the gap. The full variable domain, rest sourced from reference TRBV14 and TRBJ1-3, is EAGVTQFPSHSVIEKGQTVTLRCDPISGHDNLYWYRRVMGKEIKFLLHFVKESKQDESGMPNNRFLAERTGGTYSTLKVQPAELEDSGVYFCASSQEQGYGNTIYFGEGSWLTVV.

This chain joins TRBV5-1 and TRBJ1-3; the D is unclear. CDR3 length: 13 residues. Germline V gives CDR1 SGHRS, CDR2 YFSETQ. Trimming stripped 4 bases from V and 4 bases from J, with 9 bases between. CDR3 nucleotide sequence: TGCGCCAGCAGCGGCACCACCGGAAACACCATATATTTT. It specifies CASSGTTGNTIYF.

The chain combines TRBV5-1 with TRBJ2-6; D remains ambiguous. Trimming took 3 bases from V and 0 from J, leaving 7 bases between them. The CDR3 runs 15 residues. Germline CDR1 reads SGHRS; CDR2 reads YFSETQ. CDR3 sequence: CASSSRVSGANVLTF. For the CDR3, the DNA is TGCGCCAGCAGCTCCCGAGTCTCTGGGGCCAACGTCCTGACTTTC.

This chain joins TRBV7-6 and TRBJ2-2; the D gene is possibly TRBD1 (5 bases). The CDR3 spans 14 residues. V gave up 5 bases and J gave up 6 bases, with 13 bases separating them. The V gene's germline CDR1 is SGHVS and CDR2 FNYEAQ. This CDR3 reads CASSPFPGPGELFF. The CDR3, as DNA: TGTGCCAGCAGCCCGTTTCCAGGGCCCGGGGAGCTGTTTTTT.

For the CDR3, the DNA is TGTGCCAGCAGCCTGGACAGGGGAGTCGGCAATGAGCAGTTCTTC. This sequence encodes CASSLDRGVGNEQFF. J is TRBJ2-1 and V is TRBV5-6; 9 bases agree with TRBD1. Germline V gives CDR1 SGHDT, CDR2 YYEEEE. CDR3 length: 15 residues. The junction had 8 bases not matched to a gene; V was cut back by 4 bases and J by 6 bases.

The V and J genes are TRBV14 and TRBJ2-2; D not resolved. From germline, CDR1 is SGHDN and CDR2 FVKESK. Trimming pared 1 base from V and 1 base from J, leaving 13 bases between. This CDR3 region has 17 residues. The CDR3 spells CASSQAIAHLNTGELFF. CDR3 coding DNA: TGTGCCAGCAGCCAAGCCATAGCACACTTGAACACCGGGGAGCTGTTTTTT.

This chain links TRBV2 with TRBJ2-5, with D perhaps matching TRBD1 (5 bases). Germline V gives CDR1 SNHLY, CDR2 FYNNEI. Deletions cut 4 bases from V and 1 base from J, with 10 bases between. CDR3 length: 14 residues. The CDR3: CASSGTFLQETQYF. CDR3 sequence (DNA): TGTGCCAGCAGTGGGACATTTCTCCAAGAGACCCAGTACTTC. Using reference TRBV2 and TRBJ2-5 for the parts outside the CDR3, the full variable domain is EPEVTQTPSHQVTQMGQEVILRCVPISNHLYFYWYRQILGQKVEFLVSFYNNEISEKSEIFDDQFSVERPDGSNFTLKIRSTKLEDSAMYFCASSGTFLQETQYFGPGTRLLVL.

The rearrangement uses TRBV19 and TRBJ2-7, with 9 bases matching TRBD1. Germline lookup yields CDR1 LNHDA and CDR2 SQIVND (reference sequence). The CDR3 is 14 amino acids. Trimming at V came to 6 bases and at J to 5 bases, leaving 8 bases not matched to a gene. CDR3 sequence (DNA): TGTGCCAGTAGCGAACAGGGGGCAGCTAACGAGCAGTACTTC. It encodes CASSEQGAANEQYF.

The chain employs TRBV6-1 and TRBJ2-2, with D possibly matching TRBD2 (5 bases). Germline CDR1 is MNHNS and CDR2 is SASEGT. Trimming shortened V by 0 bases and J by 5 bases, and 7 bases separated the two germline ends. CDR3 length: 14 amino acids. CDR3 protein: CASSEARGTGELFF. DNA of the CDR3: TGTGCCAGCAGTGAAGCACGGGGAACCGGGGAGCTGTTTTTT.

The chain joins TRBV6-1 to TRBJ1-5; TRBD1 aligns across 8 bases. Germline V lookup: CDR1 MNHNS, CDR2 SASEGT. The CDR3 covers 14 residues. V gave up 4 bases and J gave up 7 bases; unmatched junction bases: 6. CDR3 sequence reads: CASSASGGGQPQHF. In DNA, the CDR3 is TGTGCCAGCAGTGCCTCAGGGGGCGGGCAGCCCCAGCATTTT.

The chain employs TRBV19 and TRBJ1-5, with 8 bases fitting TRBD1. V shed 4 bases, J shed 6 bases, and the junction held 14 bases outside the gene matches. The CDR3 totals 17 residues. CDR1 and CDR2 from the germline V gene are LNHDA and SQIVND (reference sequence). The CDR3 here is CASSRLFQDRVLQPQHF. CDR3 sequence (DNA): TGTGCCAGTAGTAGGCTGTTTCAGGACAGGGTACTTCAGCCCCAGCATTTT.

The chain combines TRBV28 with TRBJ1-1; 11 bases map to TRBD1. The CDR3 spans 15 residues. J lost 4 bases, V lost 5 bases, and 6 bases had no gene match. Germline V lookup: CDR1 MDHEN, CDR2 SYDVKM. In DNA, the CDR3 is TGTGCCAGCAGTCCCGGGACAGGGGGGAGCACTGAAGCTTTCTTT. This encodes CASSPGTGGSTEAFF.

J is TRBJ2-7 and V is TRBV19, with TRBD2 matching 10 bases. CDR1 and CDR2 from the germline V gene are LNHDA and SQIVND (reference sequence). The CDR3 is 16 residues long. Trimming removed 4 bases from V and 2 bases from J; junction bases left unmatched: 8. The CDR3 DNA follows: TGTGCCAGTAGTAGCGCGATAGCGGGGGGAACCTACGAGCAGTACTTC. This gives the protein CASSSAIAGGTYEQYF.